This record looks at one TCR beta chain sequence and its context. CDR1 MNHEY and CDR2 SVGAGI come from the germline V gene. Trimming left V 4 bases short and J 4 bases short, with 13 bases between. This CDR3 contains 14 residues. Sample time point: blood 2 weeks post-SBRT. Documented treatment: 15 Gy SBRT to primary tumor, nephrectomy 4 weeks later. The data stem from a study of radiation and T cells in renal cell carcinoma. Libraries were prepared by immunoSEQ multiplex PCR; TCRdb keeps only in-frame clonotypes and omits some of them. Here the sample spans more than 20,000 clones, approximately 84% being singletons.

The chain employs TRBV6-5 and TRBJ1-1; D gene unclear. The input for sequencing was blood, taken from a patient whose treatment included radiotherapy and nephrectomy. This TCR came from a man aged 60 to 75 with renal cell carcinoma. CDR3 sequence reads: CASSSWALGTEAFF. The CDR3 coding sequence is TGTGCCAGCAGTTCTTGGGCCCTAGGCACTGAAGCTTTCTTT.